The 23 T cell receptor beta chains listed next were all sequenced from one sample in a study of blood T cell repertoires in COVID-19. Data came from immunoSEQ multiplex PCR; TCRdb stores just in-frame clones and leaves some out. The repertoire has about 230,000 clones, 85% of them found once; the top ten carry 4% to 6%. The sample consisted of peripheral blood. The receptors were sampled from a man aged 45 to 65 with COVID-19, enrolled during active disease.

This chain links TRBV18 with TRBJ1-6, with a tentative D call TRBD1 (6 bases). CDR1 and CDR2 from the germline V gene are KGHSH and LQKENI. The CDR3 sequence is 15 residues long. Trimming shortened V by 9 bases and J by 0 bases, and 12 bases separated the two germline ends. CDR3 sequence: CASSDRSSYNSPLHF. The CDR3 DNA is TGTGCCAGTTCTGACAGGAGCTCCTATAATTCACCCCTCCACTTT.

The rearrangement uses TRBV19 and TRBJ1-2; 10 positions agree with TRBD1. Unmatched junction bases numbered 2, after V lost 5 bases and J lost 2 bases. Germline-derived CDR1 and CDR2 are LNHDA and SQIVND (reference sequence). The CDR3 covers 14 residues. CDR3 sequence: CASSLDRGNYGYTF. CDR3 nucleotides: TGTGCCAGTAGTTTGGACAGGGGGAACTATGGCTACACCTTC.

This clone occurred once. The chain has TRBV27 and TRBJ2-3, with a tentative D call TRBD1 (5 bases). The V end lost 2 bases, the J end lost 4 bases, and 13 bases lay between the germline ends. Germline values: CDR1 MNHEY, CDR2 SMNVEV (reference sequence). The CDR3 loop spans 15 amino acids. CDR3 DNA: TGTGCCAGCAGTTTAAATGGGCAGGGCGCAGATACGCAGTATTTT. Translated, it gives CASSLNGQGADTQYF.

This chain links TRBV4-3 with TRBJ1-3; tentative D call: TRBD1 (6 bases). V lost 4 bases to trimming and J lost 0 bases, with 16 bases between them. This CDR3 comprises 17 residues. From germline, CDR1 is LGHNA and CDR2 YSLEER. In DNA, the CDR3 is TGCGCCAGCAGCCTATCTGGACAGCGCAACTCTGGAAACACCATATATTTT. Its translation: CASSLSGQRNSGNTIYF.

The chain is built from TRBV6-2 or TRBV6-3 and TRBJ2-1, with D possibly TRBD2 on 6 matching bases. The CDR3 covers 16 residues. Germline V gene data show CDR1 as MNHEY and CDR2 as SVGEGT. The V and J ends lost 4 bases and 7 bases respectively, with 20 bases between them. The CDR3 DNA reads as TGTGCCAGCAGTTCCCTCCCTAGCGTTGGGTTGAATGAGCAGTTCTTC. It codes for CASSSLPSVGLNEQFF.

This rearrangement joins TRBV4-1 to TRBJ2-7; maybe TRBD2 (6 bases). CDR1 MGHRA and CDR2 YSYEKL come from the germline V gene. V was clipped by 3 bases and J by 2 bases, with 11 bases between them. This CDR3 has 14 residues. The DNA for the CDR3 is TGCGCCAGCAGCCAGGGCGGGGTGGCCTACGAGCAGTACTTC. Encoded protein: CASSQGGVAYEQYF.

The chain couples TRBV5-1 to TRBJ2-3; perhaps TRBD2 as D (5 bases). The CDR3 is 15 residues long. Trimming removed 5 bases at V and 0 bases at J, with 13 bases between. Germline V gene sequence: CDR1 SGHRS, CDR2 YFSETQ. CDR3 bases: TGCGCCAGCAGACAAGACTACACTAGCACAGATACGCAGTATTTT. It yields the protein CASRQDYTSTDTQYF.

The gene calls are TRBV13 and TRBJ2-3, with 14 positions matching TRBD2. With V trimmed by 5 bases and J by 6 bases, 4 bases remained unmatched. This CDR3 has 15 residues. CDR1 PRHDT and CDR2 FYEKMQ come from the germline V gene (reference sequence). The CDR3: CASSVGTSGGDTQYF. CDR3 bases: TGTGCCAGCAGCGTCGGGACTAGCGGGGGCGATACGCAGTATTTT.

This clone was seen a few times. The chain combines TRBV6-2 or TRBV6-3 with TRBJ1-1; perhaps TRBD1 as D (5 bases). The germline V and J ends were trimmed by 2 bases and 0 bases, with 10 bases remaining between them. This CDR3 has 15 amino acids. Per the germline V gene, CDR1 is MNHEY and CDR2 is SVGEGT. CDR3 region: CASSYQGSMNTEAFF. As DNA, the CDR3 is TGTGCCAGCAGTTACCAGGGATCCATGAACACTGAAGCTTTCTTT.

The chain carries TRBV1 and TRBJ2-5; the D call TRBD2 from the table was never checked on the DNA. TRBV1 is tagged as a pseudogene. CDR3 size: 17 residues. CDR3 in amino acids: CTSSLRTSGGLGETQYF. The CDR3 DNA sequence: TGCACCAGCAGCCTCCGGACTAGCGGGGGTCTGGGTGAGACCCAGTACTTC.

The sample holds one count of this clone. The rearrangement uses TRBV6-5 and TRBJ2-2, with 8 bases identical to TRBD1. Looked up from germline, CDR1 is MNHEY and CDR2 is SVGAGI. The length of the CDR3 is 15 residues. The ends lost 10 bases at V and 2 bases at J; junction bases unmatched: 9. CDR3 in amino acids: CATQDRGKNTGELFF. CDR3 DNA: TGTGCCACCCAAGACAGGGGAAAAAACACCGGGGAGCTGTTTTTT.

This CDR3 is CASSLEPGGGNSPLHF. As DNA, the CDR3 is TGTGCCAGCAGCTTAGAACCCGGCGGGGGAAATTCACCCCTCCACTTT. V usage is TRBV11-2 and J usage is TRBJ1-6; D is perhaps TRBD1 (5 bases). V was pared by 0 bases and J by 7 bases, with 13 bases between. This CDR3 contains 16 residues. CDR1 is SGHAT, CDR2 FQNNGV, per germline.

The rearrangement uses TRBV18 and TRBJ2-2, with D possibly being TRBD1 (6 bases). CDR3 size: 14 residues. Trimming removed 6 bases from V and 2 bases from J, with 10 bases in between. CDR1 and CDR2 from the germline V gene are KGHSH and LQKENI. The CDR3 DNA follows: TGTGCCAGCTCGTTGGGACACAACACCGGGGAGCTGTTTTTT. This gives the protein CASSLGHNTGELFF. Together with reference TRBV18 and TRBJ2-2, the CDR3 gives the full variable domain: NAGVMQNPRHLVRRRGQEARLRCSPMKGHSHVYWYRQLPEEGLKFMVYLQKENIIDESGMPKERFSAEFPKEGPSILRIQQVVRGDSAAYFCASSLGHNTGELFFGEGSRLTVL.

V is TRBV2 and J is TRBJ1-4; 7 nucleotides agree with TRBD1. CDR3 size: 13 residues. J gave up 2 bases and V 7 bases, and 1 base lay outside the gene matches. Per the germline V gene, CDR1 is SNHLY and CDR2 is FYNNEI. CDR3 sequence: CASKGATNEKLFF. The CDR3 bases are TGTGCCAGCAAGGGGGCGACTAATGAAAAACTGTTTTTT.

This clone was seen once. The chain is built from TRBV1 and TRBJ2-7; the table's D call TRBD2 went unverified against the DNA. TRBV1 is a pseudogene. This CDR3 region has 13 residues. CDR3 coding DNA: TGCACCAGGGAGCGGGGGGGCCTTTACGAGCAGTACTTC. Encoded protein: CTRERGGLYEQYF.

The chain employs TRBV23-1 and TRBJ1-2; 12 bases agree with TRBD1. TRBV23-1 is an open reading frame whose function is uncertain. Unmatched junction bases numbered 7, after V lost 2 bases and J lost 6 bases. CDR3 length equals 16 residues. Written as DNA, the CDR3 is TGCGCCAGCAGTCAAATCCGGGACAGGGGGCGTAATGGCTACACCTTC. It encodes CASSQIRDRGRNGYTF.

CDR3 sequence: CSAESAGPDTQYF. The CDR3 DNA sequence: TGCAGCGCCGAATCAGCAGGGCCAGATACGCAGTATTTT. The chain links TRBV29-1 to TRBJ2-3; weak D call: TRBD1 (5 bases). Germline values: CDR1 SQVTM, CDR2 ANQGSEA. The CDR3 is made up of 13 amino acids. With 7 bases removed from V and 4 bases from J, the gap between germline ends came to 15 bases.

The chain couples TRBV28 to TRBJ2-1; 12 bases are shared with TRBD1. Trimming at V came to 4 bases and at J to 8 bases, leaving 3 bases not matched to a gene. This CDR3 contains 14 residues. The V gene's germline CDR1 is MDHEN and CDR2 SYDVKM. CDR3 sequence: CASSYGTGGYEQFF. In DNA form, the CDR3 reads TGTGCCAGCAGTTACGGGACAGGGGGCTATGAGCAGTTCTTC.

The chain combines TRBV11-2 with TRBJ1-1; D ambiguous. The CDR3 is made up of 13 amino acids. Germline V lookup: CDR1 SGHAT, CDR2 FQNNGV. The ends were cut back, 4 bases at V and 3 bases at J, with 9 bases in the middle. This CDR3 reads CASSSRADTEAFF. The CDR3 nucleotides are TGTGCCAGCAGCTCGAGGGCAGACACTGAAGCTTTCTTT.

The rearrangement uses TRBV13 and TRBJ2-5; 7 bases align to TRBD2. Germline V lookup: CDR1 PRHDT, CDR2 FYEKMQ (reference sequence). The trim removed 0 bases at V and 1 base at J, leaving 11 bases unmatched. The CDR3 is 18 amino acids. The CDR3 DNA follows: TGTGCCAGCAGCTTAGGAGGTTGGGGGAGGGACCCCCAAGAGACCCAGTACTTC. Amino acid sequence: CASSLGGWGRDPQETQYF.

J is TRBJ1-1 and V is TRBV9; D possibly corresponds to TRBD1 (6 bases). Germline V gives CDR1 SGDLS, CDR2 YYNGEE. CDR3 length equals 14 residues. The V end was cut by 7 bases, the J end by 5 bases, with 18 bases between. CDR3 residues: CASGRGGRKTEAFF. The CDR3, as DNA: TGTGCCAGCGGCCGGGGGGGGCGTAAAACTGAAGCTTTCTTT.

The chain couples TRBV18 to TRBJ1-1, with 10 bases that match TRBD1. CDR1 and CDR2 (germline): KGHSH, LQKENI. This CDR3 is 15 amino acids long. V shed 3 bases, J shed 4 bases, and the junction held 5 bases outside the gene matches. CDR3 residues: CASSPGQGTGTEAFF. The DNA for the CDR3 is TGTGCCAGCTCACCGGGACAGGGGACCGGCACTGAAGCTTTCTTT.

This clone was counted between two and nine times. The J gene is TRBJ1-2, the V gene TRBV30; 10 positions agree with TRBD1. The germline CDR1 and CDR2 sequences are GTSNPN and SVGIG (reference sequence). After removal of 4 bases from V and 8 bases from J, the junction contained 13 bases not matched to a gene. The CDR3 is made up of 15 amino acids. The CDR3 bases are TGTGCCTGGACCCGCGGGACAGGGGCGGAGGGAGGCTACACCTTC. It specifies CAWTRGTGAEGGYTF.